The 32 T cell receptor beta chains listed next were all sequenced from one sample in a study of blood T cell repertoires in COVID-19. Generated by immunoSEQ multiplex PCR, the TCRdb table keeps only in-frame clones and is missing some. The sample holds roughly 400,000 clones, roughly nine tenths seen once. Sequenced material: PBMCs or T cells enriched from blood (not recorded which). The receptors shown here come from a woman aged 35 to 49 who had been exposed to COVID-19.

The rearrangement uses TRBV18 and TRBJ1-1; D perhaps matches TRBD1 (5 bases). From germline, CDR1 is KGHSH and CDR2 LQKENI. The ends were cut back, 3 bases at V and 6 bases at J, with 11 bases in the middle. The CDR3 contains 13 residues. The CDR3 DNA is TGTGCCAGCTCACCTCAGCAGGGATCTGAAGCTTTCTTT. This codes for CASSPQQGSEAFF.

CDR3 coding DNA: TGTGCCACCAGTGATTTACCTTTGGGGGCCAACTACAATGAGCAGTTCTTC. Its translation is CATSDLPLGANYNEQFF. This chain uses TRBV24-1 with TRBJ2-1; a weak D match, TRBD1 (6 bases). The CDR3 has 17 residues. The V gene lost 1 base and the J gene lost 3 bases, with 15 bases spanning the gap. Germline V gene sequence: CDR1 KGHDR, CDR2 SFDVKD.

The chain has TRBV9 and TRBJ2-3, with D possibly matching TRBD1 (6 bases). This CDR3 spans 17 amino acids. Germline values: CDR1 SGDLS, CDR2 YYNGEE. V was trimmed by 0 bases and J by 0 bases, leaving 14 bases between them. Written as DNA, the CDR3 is TGTGCCAGCAGCGTAGGTCTTGGACAGACTAGCACAGATACGCAGTATTTT. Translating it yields CASSVGLGQTSTDTQYF.

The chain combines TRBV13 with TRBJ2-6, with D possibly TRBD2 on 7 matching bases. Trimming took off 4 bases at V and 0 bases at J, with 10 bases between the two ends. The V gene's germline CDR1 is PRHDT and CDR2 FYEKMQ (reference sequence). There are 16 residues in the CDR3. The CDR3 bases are TGTGCCAGCAGCTCCGGGGGGCACTCTGGGGCCAACGTCCTGACTTTC. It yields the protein CASSSGGHSGANVLTF.

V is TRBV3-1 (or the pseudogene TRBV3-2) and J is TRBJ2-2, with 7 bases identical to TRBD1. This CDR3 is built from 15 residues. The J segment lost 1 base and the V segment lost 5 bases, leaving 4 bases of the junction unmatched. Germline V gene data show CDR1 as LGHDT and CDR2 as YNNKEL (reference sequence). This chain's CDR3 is CASSATGWNTGELFF. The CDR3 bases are TGTGCCAGCAGCGCGACAGGGTGGAACACCGGGGAGCTGTTTTTT.

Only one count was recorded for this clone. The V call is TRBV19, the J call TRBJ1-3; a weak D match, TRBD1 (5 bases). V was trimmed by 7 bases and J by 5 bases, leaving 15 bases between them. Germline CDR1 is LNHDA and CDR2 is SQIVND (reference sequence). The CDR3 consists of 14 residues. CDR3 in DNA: TGTGCCAGTACCTCGCCAGGGTTCAGAAACACCATATATTTT. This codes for CASTSPGFRNTIYF. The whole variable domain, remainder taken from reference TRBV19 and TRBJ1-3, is DGGITQSPKYLFRKEGQNVTLSCEQNLNHDAMYWYRQDPGQGLRLIYYSQIVNDFQKGDIAEGYSVSREKKESFPLTVTSAQKNPTAFYLCASTSPGFRNTIYFGEGSWLTVV.

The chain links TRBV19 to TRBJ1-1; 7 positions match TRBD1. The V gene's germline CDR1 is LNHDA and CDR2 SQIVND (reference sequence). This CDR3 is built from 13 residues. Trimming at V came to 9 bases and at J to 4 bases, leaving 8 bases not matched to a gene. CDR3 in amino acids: CASRGSRGTEAFF. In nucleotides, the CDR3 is TGTGCCAGCAGGGGGTCCAGGGGCACTGAAGCTTTCTTT. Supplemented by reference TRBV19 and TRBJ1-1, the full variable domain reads DGGITQSPKYLFRKEGQNVTLSCEQNLNHDAMYWYRQDPGQGLRLIYYSQIVNDFQKGDIAEGYSVSREKKESFPLTVTSAQKNPTAFYLCASRGSRGTEAFFGQGTRLTVV.

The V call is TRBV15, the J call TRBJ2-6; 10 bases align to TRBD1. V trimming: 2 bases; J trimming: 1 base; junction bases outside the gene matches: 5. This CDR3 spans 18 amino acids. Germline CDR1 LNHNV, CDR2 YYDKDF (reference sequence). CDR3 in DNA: TGTGCCACCAGCAGATTTGGGGACAGGGGTTCTGGGGCCAACGTCCTGACTTTC. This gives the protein CATSRFGDRGSGANVLTF.

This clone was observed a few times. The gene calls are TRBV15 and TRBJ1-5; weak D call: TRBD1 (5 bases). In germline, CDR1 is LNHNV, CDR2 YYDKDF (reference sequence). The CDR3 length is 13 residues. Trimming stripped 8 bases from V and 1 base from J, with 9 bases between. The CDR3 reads CATRGGSNQPQHF. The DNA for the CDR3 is TGTGCCACCCGTGGGGGGAGCAATCAGCCCCAGCATTTT.

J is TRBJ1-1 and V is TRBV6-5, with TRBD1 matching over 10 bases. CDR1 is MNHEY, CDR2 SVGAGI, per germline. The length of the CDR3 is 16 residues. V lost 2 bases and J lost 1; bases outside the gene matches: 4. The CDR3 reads CASSYVRTGGNTEAFF. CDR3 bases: TGTGCCAGCAGTTACGTTCGGACAGGGGGGAACACTGAAGCTTTCTTT.

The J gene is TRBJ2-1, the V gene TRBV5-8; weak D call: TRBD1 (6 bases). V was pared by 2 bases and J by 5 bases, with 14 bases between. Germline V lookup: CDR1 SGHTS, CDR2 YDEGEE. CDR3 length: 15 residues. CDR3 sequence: CASSFSRGWDNEQFF. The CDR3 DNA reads TGTGCCAGCAGCTTTAGCAGGGGTTGGGACAATGAGCAGTTCTTC.

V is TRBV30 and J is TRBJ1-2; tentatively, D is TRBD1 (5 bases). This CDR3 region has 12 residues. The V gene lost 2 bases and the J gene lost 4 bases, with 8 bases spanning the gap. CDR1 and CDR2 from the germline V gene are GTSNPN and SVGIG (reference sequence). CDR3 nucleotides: TGTGCCTGGAGTACAGGTTCCTATGGCTACACCTTC. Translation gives CAWSTGSYGYTF.

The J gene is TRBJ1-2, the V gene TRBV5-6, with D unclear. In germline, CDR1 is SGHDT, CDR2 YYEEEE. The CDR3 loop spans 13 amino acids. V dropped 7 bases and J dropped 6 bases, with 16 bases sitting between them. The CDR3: CASRPVGFHGYTF. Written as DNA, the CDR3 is TGTGCCAGCCGACCTGTGGGCTTTCATGGCTACACCTTC. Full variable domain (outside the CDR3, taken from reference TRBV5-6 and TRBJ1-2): DAGVTQSPTHLIKTRGQQVTLRCSPKSGHDTVSWYQQALGQGPQFIFQYYEEEERQRGNFPDRFSGHQFPNYSSELNVNALLLGDSALYLCASRPVGFHGYTFGSGTRLTVV.

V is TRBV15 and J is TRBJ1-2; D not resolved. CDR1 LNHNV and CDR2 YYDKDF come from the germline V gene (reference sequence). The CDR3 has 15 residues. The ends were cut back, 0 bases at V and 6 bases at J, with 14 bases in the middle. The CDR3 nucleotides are TGTGCCACCAGCAGAGATGAGCGGGTGGAGGATGGCTACACCTTC. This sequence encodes CATSRDERVEDGYTF.

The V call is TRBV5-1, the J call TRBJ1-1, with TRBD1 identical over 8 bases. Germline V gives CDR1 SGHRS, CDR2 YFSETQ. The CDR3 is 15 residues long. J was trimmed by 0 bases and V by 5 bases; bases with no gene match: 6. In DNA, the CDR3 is TGCGCCAGCAGTAGGACAGGGCCGATGAACACTGAAGCTTTCTTT. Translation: CASSRTGPMNTEAFF.

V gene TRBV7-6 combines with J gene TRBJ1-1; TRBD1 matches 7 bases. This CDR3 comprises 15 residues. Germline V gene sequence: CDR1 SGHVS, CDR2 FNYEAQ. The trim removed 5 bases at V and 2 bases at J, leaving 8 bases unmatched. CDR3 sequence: CASSLRQGLNTEAFF. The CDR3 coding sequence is TGTGCCAGCAGCCTAAGACAGGGCCTAAACACTGAAGCTTTCTTT.

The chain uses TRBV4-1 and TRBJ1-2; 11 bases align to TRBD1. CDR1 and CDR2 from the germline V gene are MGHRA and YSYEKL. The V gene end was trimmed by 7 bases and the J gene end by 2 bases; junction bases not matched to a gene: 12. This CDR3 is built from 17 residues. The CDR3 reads CASKPTGTGGINYGYTF. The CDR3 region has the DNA TGCGCCAGCAAACCAACCGGGACAGGGGGAATAAACTATGGCTACACCTTC.

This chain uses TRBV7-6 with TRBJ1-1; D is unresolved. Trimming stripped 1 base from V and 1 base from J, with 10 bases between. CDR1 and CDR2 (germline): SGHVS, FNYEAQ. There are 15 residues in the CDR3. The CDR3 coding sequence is TGTGCCAGCAGCTTAGGTCAGACAAAGAACACTGAAGCTTTCTTT. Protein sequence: CASSLGQTKNTEAFF.

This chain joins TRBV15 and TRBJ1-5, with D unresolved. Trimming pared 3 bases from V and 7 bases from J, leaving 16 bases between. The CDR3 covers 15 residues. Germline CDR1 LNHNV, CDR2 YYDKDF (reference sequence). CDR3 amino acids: CATSREGGSGQPQHF. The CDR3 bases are TGTGCCACCAGCAGGGAGGGAGGGAGTGGACAGCCCCAGCATTTT.

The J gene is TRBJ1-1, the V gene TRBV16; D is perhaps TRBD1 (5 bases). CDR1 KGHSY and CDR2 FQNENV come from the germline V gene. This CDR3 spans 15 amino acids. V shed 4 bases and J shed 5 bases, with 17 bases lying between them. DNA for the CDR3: TGTGCCAGCAGCCGCCCGGGGGGGGGTATAACTGAAGCTTTCTTT. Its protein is CASSRPGGGITEAFF.

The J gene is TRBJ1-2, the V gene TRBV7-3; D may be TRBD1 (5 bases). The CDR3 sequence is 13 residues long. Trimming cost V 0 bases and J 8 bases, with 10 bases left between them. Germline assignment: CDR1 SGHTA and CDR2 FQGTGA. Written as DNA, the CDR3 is TGTGCCAGCAGCTTAACCCCAGGGTCCGGCTACACCTTC. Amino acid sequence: CASSLTPGSGYTF.

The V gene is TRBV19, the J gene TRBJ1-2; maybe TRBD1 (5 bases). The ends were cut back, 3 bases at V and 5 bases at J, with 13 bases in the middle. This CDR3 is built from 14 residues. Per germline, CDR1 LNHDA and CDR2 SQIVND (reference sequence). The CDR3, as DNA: TGTGCCAGTAGTATCGCCAGGGATAGTTATGGCTACACCTTC. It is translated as CASSIARDSYGYTF.

This CDR3 is CASSLGQGGNSPLHF. The DNA of the CDR3 is TGTGCCAGCAGCTTAGGGCAGGGAGGTAATTCACCCCTCCACTTT. This chain joins TRBV7-2 and TRBJ1-6, with D tentatively TRBD1 (5 bases). V lost 1 base and J lost 6, with 10 bases in between. The germline V gene encodes CDR1 SGHTA and CDR2 FQGNSA. The length of the CDR3 is 15 residues.

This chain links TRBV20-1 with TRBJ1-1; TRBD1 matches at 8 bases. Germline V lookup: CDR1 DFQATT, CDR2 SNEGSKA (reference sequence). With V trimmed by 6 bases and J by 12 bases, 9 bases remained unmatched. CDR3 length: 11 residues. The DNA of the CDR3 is TGCAGTGCCGGACAGGGTACTGCGACTTTCTTT. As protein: CSAGQGTATFF.

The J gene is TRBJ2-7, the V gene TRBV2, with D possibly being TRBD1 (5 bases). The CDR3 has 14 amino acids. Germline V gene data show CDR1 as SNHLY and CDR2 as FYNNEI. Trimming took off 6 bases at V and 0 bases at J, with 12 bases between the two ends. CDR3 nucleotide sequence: TGTGCCAGCAGCCCAGACAGCGTCTCCTACGAGCAGTACTTC. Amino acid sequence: CASSPDSVSYEQYF.

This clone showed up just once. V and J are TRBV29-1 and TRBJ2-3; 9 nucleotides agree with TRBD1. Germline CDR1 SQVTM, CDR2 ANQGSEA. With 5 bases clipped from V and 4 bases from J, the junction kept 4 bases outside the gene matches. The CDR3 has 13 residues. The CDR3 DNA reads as TGCAGCGTTTCCGGGACAGGGTCAGATACGCAGTATTTT. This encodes CSVSGTGSDTQYF.

CDR3 nucleotide sequence: TGTGCCAGCAGCTCTGTAGCGTCGTCCTACAATGAGCAGTTCTTC. This gives the protein CASSSVASSYNEQFF. This rearrangement joins TRBV7-3 to TRBJ2-1, with D possibly TRBD2 on 5 matching bases. V dropped 4 bases and J dropped 1 base, with 11 bases sitting between them. CDR1 and CDR2 (germline): SGHTA, FQGTGA. CDR3 size: 15 residues. The full variable domain, in which reference TRBV7-3 and TRBJ2-1 provide the parts outside the CDR3, is GAGVSQTPSNKVTEKGKYVELRCDPISGHTALYWYRQSLGQGPEFLIYFQGTGAADDSGLPNDRFFAVRPEGSVSTLKIQRTERGDSAVYLCASSSVASSYNEQFFGPGTRLTVL.

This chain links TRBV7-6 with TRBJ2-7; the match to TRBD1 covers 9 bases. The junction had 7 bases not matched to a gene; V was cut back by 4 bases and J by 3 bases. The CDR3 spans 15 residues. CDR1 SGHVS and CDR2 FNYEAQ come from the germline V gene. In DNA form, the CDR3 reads TGTGCCAGCAGCTCCGGGACAGGGTTCAACTACGAGCAGTACTTC. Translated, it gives CASSSGTGFNYEQYF.

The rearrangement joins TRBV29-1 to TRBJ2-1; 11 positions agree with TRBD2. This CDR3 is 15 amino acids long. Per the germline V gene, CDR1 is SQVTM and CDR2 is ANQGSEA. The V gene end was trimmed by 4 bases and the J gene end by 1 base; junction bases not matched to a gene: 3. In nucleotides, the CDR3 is TGCAGCGTTGGTAGCGGGGGGGCTTCCTACAATGAGCAGTTCTTC. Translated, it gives CSVGSGGASYNEQFF.

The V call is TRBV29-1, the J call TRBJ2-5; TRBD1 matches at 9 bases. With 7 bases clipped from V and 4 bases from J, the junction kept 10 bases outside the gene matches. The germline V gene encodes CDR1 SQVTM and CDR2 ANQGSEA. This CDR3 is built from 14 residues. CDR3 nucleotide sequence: TGCAGCGCGGGGACAGGGTCAGGATCAGAGACCCAGTACTTC. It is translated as CSAGTGSGSETQYF.

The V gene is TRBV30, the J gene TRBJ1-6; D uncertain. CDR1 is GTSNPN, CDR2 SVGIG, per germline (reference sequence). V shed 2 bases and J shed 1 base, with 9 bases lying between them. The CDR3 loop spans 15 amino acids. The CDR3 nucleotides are TGTGCCTGGAGTTTTGGCAGGTCCTATAATTCACCCCTCCACTTT. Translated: CAWSFGRSYNSPLHF.

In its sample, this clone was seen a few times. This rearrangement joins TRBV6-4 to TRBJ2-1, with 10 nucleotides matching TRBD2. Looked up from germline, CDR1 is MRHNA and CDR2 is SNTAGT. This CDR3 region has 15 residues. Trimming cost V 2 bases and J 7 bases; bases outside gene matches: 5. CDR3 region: CASSDGAGGPNEQFF. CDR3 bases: TGTGCCAGCAGTGACGGAGCGGGAGGGCCGAATGAGCAGTTCTTC.